Detailed here is one T cell receptor beta chain. The sample carries other DNA sequences with the same CDR3. CDR1 is SGHDN, CDR2 FVKESK, per germline. The CDR3 sequence is 13 residues long. The V gene lost 0 bases and the J gene lost 4 bases, with 6 bases spanning the gap. CD45RO-negative CD8 cells positively selected for CCR7 made up the naive population, which excluded terminally differentiated effector memory CD45RA+ cells. Using immunoSEQ multiplex PCR, the repertoire was profiled, and TCRdb retains in-frame clones only, with some absent. This table has hundreds of thousands of clones, 90% to 97% appearing once. These data are taken from a study of shared clonotypes between healthy human individuals.

V gene TRBV14 combines with J gene TRBJ1-1; no clear D gene. The clonotype was recovered from a woman between 25 and 40 years old in good health. The sample taken for sequencing was naive CD8+ T cells sorted from blood. Here the CDR3 DNA reads TGTGCCAGCAGCCAAGATTGGGGCACTGAAGCTTTCTTT. This gives the protein CASSQDWGTEAFF. The variable domain in full, with the rest retrieved from reference TRBV14 and TRBJ1-1, is EAGVTQFPSHSVIEKGQTVTLRCDPISGHDNLYWYRRVMGKEIKFLLHFVKESKQDESGMPNNRFLAERTGGTYSTLKVQPAELEDSGVYFCASSQDWGTEAFFGQGTRLTVV.